The next 2 T cell receptor beta chains were all read from a single sample in a study of T cell responses to AZD1222 COVID-19 vaccine. Measured with immunoSEQ multiplex PCR; TCRdb has only the in-frame clones, and not every one. The repertoire holds roughly 150,000 clones, with about 89% as singletons. This sample comprised peripheral blood, obtained on day 0 of AZD1222 vaccination. The receptors shown here come from an adult in good health.

V is TRBV12-3 or TRBV12-4 and J is TRBJ2-5; D gene uncertain. Trimming took off 6 bases at V and 0 bases at J, with 5 bases between the two ends. The CDR3 runs 12 residues. The CDR3 coding sequence is TGTGCCAGCAGATGGGACCAAGAGACCCAGTACTTC. Its protein is CASRWDQETQYF.

This sequence joins TRBV29-1 and TRBJ1-1; no reliable D call. V lost 7 bases and J 5 bases, leaving 17 bases between the germline ends. The CDR3 spans 13 residues. Looked up from germline, CDR1 is SQVTM and CDR2 is ANQGSEA. The CDR3 nucleotides read TGCAGCGGGGGTGAGGGTTTGGTTACTGAAGCTTTCTTT. Its protein is CSGGEGLVTEAFF.